One T cell receptor (beta chain) is described in this entry. Authors' methods: Researchers report that nucleated cell counts were estimated from reference gene primer amplification. The protocol was immunoSEQ multiplex PCR, while the TCRdb copy is restricted to in-frame clones and leaves out a portion. The DNA was the basis for D and trimming; V, J and clone size are from that table. The data contain some 490,000 clones, roughly 85% of them seen just once; the ten biggest clones take up 3% to 3.5%. This sample was included in a study of blood T cell repertoires in COVID-19. Whole-study context: Spain, Italy and the United States supplied samples that represented acute and convalescent COVID-19. T cells, B-cell-depleted T cells, or PBMCs provided the cDNA or gDNA that served as material.

Trimming removed 3 bases from V and 1 base from J, with 12 bases in between. Germline lookup yields CDR1 KGHSH and CDR2 LQKENI. This CDR3 contains 16 residues. The clonotype was recovered from a human donor in a cohort sampled during active COVID-19. The chain uses TRBV18 and TRBJ2-2, with D uncertain. The sample consisted of peripheral blood. For the CDR3, the DNA is TGTGCCAGCTCACCGCCCTTAGTGAGGAACACCGGGGAGCTGTTTTTT. The encoded protein is CASSPPLVRNTGELFF.